The source of this T cell receptor beta chain is a study of cytomegalovirus exposure and HLA in healthy donors. Overall study: The approximately 120 validation repertoires, a later analysis reported, used the same platform as the approximately 670 repertoires from the first cohort. The study's findings and limits: The finding came from a later analysis; first-cohort TCR clusters tended to co-occur in the roughly 110 validation repertoires. Among TCR beta chains, those listed as cytomegalovirus-associated numbered approximately 150.

For this clone: Its specificity is not known.

Only in-frame clones appear in the TCRdb table, and some are missing; sequencing was by immunoSEQ multiplex PCR. The sample includes about 140,000 clones, roughly 81% seen only once; the top ten take almost 1.5%. Germline V gene sequence: CDR1 SGHDT, CDR2 YYEEEE. The CDR3 has 14 residues. The V and J ends lost 2 bases and 4 bases respectively, with 9 bases between them. The sequence derives from a woman aged 25 to 39 in good health and CMV-seronegative. V gene TRBV5-6 combines with J gene TRBJ1-4; D is undetermined. What was sequenced was PBMCs. CDR3: CASSFKGGNEKLFF. The CDR3 DNA follows: TGTGCCAGCAGCTTCAAGGGAGGTAATGAAAAACTGTTTTTT.